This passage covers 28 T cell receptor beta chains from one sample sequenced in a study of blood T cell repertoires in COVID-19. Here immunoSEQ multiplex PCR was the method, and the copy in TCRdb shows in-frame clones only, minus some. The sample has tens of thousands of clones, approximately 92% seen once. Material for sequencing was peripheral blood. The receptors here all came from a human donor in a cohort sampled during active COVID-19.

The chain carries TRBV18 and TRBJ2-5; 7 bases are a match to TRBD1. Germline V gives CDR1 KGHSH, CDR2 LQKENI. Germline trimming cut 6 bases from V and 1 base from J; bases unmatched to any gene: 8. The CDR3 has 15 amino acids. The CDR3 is CASSSGQLSQETQYF. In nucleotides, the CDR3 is TGTGCCAGCTCGTCGGGACAGTTAAGCCAAGAGACCCAGTACTTC.

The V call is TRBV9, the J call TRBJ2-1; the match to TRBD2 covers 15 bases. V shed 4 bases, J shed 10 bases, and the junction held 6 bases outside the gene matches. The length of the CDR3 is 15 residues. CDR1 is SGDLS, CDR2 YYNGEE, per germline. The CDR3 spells CASSLGLAGGGEQFF. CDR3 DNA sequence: TGTGCCAGCAGCTTGGGACTAGCGGGGGGCGGAGAGCAGTTCTTC.

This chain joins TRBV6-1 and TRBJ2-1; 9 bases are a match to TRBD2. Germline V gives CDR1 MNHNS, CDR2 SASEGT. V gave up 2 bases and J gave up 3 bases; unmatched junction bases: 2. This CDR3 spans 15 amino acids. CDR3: CASSEMTSGYNEQFF. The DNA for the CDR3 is TGTGCCAGCAGTGAAATGACTAGCGGCTACAATGAGCAGTTCTTC.

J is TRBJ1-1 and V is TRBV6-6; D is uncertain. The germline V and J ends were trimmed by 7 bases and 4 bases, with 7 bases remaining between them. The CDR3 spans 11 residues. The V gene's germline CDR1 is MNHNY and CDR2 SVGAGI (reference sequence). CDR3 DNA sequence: TGTGCCAGCACTATACTCACTGAAGCTTTCTTT. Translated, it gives CASTILTEAFF.

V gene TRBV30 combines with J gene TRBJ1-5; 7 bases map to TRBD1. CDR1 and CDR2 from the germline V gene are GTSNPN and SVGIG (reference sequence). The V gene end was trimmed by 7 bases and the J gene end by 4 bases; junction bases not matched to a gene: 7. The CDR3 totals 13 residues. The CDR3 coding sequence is TGTGCCTTCTCCAGACAGGGAAATCAGCCCCAGCATTTT. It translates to CAFSRQGNQPQHF.

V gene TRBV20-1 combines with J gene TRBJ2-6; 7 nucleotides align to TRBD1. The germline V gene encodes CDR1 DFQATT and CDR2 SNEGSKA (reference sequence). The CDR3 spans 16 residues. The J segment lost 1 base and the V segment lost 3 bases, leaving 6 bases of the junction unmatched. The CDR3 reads CSASGQEYSGANVLTF. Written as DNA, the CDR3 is TGCAGTGCTAGTGGACAGGAATATTCTGGGGCCAACGTCCTGACTTTC.

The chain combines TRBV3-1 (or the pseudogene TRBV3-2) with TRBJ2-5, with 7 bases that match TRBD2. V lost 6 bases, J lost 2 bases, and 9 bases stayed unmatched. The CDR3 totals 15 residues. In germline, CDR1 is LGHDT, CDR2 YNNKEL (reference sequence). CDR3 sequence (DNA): TGTGCCAGCAGTCTCATCCCGGGGGGACAAGAGACCCAGTACTTC. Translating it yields CASSLIPGGQETQYF.

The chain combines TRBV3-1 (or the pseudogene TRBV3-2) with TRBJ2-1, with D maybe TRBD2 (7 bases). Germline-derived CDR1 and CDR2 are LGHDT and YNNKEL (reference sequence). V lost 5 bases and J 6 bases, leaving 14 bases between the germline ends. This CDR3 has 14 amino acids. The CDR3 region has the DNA TGTGCCAGCAGCGGGGGGGCCCTCTTCAATGAGCAGTTCTTC. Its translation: CASSGGALFNEQFF.

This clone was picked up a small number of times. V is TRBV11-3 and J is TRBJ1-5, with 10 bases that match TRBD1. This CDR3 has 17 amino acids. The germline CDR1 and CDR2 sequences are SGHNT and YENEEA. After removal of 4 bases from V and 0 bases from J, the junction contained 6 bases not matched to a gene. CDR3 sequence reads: CASSWGQGRNSNQPQHF. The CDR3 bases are TGTGCCAGCAGCTGGGGACAGGGGCGTAATAGCAATCAGCCCCAGCATTTT.

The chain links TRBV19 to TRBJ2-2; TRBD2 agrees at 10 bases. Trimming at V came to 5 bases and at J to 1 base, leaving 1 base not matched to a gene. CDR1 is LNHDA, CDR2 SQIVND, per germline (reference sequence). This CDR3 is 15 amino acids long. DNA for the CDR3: TGTGCCAGTAGTGCTAGCGGGGGGAACACCGGGGAGCTGTTTTTT. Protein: CASSASGGNTGELFF.

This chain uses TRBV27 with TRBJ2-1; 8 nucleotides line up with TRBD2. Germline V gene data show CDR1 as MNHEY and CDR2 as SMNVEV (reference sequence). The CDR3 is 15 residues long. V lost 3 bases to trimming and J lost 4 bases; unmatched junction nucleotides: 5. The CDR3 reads CASSFSGRGYNEQFF. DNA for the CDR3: TGTGCCAGCAGTTTTTCCGGGAGGGGTTACAATGAGCAGTTCTTC.

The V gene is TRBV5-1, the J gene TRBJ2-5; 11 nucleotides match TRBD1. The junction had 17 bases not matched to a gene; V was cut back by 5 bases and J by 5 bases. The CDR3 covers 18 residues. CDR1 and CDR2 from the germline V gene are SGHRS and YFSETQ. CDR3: CASRPRFFSDRGRETQYF. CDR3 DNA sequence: TGCGCCAGCAGACCTCGTTTCTTTTCGGACAGGGGGCGGGAGACCCAGTACTTC.

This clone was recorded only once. The CDR3 is CAPGSGTGNSPLHF. CDR3 DNA sequence: TGCGCCCCGGGGTCCGGGACAGGTAATTCACCCCTCCACTTT. The chain links TRBV5-1 to TRBJ1-6, with 8 bases lining up with TRBD1. V shed 10 bases and J 6 bases; nucleotides not matched to a gene: 9. Looked up from germline, CDR1 is SGHRS and CDR2 is YFSETQ. The CDR3 extends over 14 amino acids.

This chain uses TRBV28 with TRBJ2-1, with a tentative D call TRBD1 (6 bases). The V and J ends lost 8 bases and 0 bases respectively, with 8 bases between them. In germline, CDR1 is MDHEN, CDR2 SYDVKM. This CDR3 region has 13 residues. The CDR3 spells CASRGGSYNEQFF. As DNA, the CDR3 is TGTGCCAGCCGAGGGGGCTCCTACAATGAGCAGTTCTTC.

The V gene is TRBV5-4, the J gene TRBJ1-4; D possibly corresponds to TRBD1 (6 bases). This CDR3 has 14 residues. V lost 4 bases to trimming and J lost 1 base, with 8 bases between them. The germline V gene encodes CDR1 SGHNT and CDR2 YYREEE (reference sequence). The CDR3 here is CASSPTGTNEKLFF. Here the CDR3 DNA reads TGTGCCAGCAGCCCGACAGGAACTAATGAAAAACTGTTTTTT. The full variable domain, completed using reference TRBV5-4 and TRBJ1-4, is ETGVTQSPTHLIKTRGQQVTLRCSSQSGHNTVSWYQQALGQGPQFIFQYYREEENGRGNFPPRFSGLQFPNYSSELNVNALELDDSALYLCASSPTGTNEKLFFGSGTQLSVL.

The DNA of the CDR3 is TGTGCCAGCAGCATTAGTGCGGTATCGAACACCGGGGAGCTGTTTTTT. Translation: CASSISAVSNTGELFF. The chain employs TRBV7-9 and TRBJ2-2, with no clear D. The CDR3 runs 16 residues. Germline loops: CDR1 SEHNR, CDR2 FQNEAQ (reference sequence). Trimming took off 5 bases at V and 0 bases at J, with 13 bases between the two ends.

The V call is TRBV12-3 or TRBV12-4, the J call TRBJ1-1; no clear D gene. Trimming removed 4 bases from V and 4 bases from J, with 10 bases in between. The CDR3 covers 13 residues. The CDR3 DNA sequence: TGTGCCAGCAGTTCAAGTACCGGCACTGAAGCTTTCTTT. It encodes CASSSSTGTEAFF.

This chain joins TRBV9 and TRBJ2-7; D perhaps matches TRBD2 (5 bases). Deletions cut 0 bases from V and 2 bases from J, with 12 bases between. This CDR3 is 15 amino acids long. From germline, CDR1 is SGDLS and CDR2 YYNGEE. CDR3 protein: CASSVDPGTTYEQYF. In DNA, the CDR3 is TGTGCCAGCAGCGTAGACCCGGGAACGACCTACGAGCAGTACTTC.

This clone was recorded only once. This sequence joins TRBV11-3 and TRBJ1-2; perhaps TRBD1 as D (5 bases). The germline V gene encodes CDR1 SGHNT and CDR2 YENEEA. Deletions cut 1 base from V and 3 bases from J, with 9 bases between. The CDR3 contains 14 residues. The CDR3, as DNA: TGTGCCAGCAGCTTAGTCGGGGGGGACTATGGCTACACCTTC. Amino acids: CASSLVGGDYGYTF.

CDR3 amino acids: CASSEARSGGLNEQFF. CDR3 bases: TGTGCCAGCAGTGAAGCGCGGTCAGGGGGCCTGAATGAGCAGTTCTTC. The rearrangement uses TRBV2 and TRBJ2-1; 8 nucleotides agree with TRBD1. V lost 0 bases and J lost 7; bases outside the gene matches: 8. The CDR3 is made up of 16 amino acids. Germline-derived CDR1 and CDR2 are SNHLY and FYNNEI.

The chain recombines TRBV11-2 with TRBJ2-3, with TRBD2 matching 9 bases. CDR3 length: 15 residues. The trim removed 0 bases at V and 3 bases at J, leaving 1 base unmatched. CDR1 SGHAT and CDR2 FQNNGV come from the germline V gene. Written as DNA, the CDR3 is TGTGCCAGCAGCTTAGACCTAGCGGGAACAGATACGCAGTATTTT. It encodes CASSLDLAGTDTQYF.

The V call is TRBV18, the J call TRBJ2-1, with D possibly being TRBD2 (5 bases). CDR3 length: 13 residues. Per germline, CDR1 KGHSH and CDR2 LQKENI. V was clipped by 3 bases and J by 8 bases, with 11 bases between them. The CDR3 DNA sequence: TGTGCCAGCTCACCCTCGGCGGGCTATGAGCAGTTCTTC. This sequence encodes CASSPSAGYEQFF. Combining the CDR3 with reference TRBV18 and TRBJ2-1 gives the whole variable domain NAGVMQNPRHLVRRRGQEARLRCSPMKGHSHVYWYRQLPEEGLKFMVYLQKENIIDESGMPKERFSAEFPKEGPSILRIQQVVRGDSAAYFCASSPSAGYEQFFGPGTRLTVL.

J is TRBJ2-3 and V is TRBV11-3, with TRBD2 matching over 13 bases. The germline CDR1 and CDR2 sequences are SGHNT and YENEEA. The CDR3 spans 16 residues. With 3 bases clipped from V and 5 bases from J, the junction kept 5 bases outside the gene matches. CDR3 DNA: TGTGCCAGCAGCTTCTGGACTAGCGGGGGAAAAGATACGCAGTATTTT. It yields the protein CASSFWTSGGKDTQYF.

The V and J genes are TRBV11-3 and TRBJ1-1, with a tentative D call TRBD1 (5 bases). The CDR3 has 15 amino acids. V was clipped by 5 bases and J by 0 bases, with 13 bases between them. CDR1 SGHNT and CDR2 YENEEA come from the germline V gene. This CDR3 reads CASSAQQAMNTEAFF. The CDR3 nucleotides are TGTGCCAGCAGCGCCCAACAGGCGATGAACACTGAAGCTTTCTTT.

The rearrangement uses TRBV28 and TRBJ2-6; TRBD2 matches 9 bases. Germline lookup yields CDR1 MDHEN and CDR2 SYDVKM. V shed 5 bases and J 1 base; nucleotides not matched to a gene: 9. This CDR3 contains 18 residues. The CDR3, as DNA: TGTGCCAGCAGTCTGGGCGGGAGGGGACGATCTGGGGCCAACGTCCTGACTTTC. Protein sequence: CASSLGGRGRSGANVLTF.

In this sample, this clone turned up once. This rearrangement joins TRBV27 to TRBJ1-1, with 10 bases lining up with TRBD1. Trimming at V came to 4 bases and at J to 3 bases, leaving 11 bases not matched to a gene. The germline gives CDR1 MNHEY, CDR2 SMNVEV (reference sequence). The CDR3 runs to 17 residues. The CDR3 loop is CASSYPSGTGAHTEAFF. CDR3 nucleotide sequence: TGTGCCAGCAGTTACCCGTCCGGGACAGGGGCGCACACTGAAGCTTTCTTT.

CDR3: CASTGGGGDRETQYF. Written as DNA, the CDR3 is TGCGCCAGCACCGGTGGAGGGGGCGATAGGGAGACCCAGTACTTC. This chain joins TRBV5-1 and TRBJ2-5; tentatively, D is TRBD1 (7 bases). CDR3 size: 15 residues. Trimming left V 6 bases short and J 5 bases short, with 20 bases between. Germline loops: CDR1 SGHRS, CDR2 YFSETQ.

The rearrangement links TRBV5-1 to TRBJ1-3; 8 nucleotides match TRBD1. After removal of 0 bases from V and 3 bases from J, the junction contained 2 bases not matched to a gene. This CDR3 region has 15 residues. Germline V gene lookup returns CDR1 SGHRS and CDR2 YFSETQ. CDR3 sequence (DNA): TGCGCCAGCAGCTTGGGCGGACAGGGTGGAAACACCATATATTTT. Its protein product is CASSLGGQGGNTIYF.